Below are 25 T cell receptor beta chains sequenced from a single sample in a study of shared clonotypes between healthy human individuals. The naive CD8 fraction comprised CD45RO-negative cells positively selected for CCR7 and excluded terminally differentiated effector memory CD45RA+ cells. Clones were sequenced by immunoSEQ multiplex PCR, and TCRdb holds only the in-frame ones, with some missing. Found here are around 2.1 million clones, 90% to 95% of them singletons; the top ten hold 1.5% to 2%. Material: naive CD8+ T cells from PBMCs. These receptors all come from a man between 18 and 29 years old in good health. Some clones in this sample may be carry-over from other donors' samples.

For this clone: Distinct nucleotide sequences in the sample also encode this CDR3. The chain combines TRBV9 with TRBJ2-1; perhaps TRBD2 as D (5 bases). V was trimmed by 0 bases and J by 0 bases, leaving 7 bases between them. The CDR3 has 15 amino acids. In germline, CDR1 is SGDLS, CDR2 YYNGEE. In DNA form, the CDR3 reads TGTGCCAGCAGCGTAGGAACTAGCTCCTACAATGAGCAGTTCTTC. It encodes CASSVGTSSYNEQFF.

The chain uses TRBV7-9 and TRBJ2-2, with 8 bases aligning to TRBD1. Unmatched junction bases numbered 12, after V lost 5 bases and J lost 1 base. The CDR3 extends over 18 amino acids. Germline V gene data show CDR1 as SEHNR and CDR2 as FQNEAQ (reference sequence). In DNA, the CDR3 is TGTGCCAGCAGCCCCCGGGACAGGAGTTTAGGGAACACCGGGGAGCTGTTTTTT. Amino acids: CASSPRDRSLGNTGELFF.

This chain joins TRBV15 and TRBJ2-5; D gene uncertain. CDR1 is LNHNV and CDR2 is YYDKDF in the germline V gene (reference sequence). Trimming left V 2 bases short and J 1 base short, with 11 bases between. There are 15 residues in the CDR3. CDR3 coding DNA: TGTGCCACCAGCAGACTCAGAGAGAGCCAAGAGACCCAGTACTTC. As protein: CATSRLRESQETQYF.

The V call is TRBV4-3, the J call TRBJ2-5, with 10 nucleotides matching TRBD1. This CDR3 comprises 16 residues. V trimming: 1 base; J trimming: 4 bases; junction bases outside the gene matches: 6. Germline V lookup: CDR1 LGHNA, CDR2 YSLEER. The chain's CDR3 is CASSQGRDRGGETQYF. CDR3 DNA sequence: TGCGCCAGCAGCCAAGGCAGGGACAGGGGTGGAGAGACCCAGTACTTC.

With respect to this clone: In the same sample, other DNA sequences code for this CDR3. The rearrangement uses TRBV28 and TRBJ1-5; D remains unclear. The V gene's germline CDR1 is MDHEN and CDR2 SYDVKM. This CDR3 contains 14 residues. The V end lost 5 bases, the J end lost 0 bases, and 8 bases lay between the germline ends. CDR3 bases: TGTGCCAGCAGTCTCGAGTATAGCAATCAGCCCCAGCATTTT. Protein product: CASSLEYSNQPQHF. The full variable domain, completed using reference TRBV28 and TRBJ1-5, is DVKVTQSSRYLVKRTGEKVFLECVQDMDHENMFWYRQDPGLGLRLIYFSYDVKMKEKGDIPEGYSVSREKKERFSLILESASTNQTSMYLCASSLEYSNQPQHFGDGTRLSIL.

The chain has TRBV19 and TRBJ2-3; 9 bases align to TRBD2. With 2 bases clipped from V and 4 bases from J, the junction kept 4 bases outside the gene matches. The germline V gene encodes CDR1 LNHDA and CDR2 SQIVND (reference sequence). CDR3 length: 15 residues. CDR3 amino acids: CASSIYSGRPDTQYF. The CDR3, as DNA: TGTGCCAGTAGTATATATAGCGGGAGACCAGATACGCAGTATTTT.

J is TRBJ2-7 and V is TRBV9, with 8 bases aligning to TRBD2. J was trimmed by 2 bases and V by 0 bases; bases with no gene match: 4. Germline V gene lookup returns CDR1 SGDLS and CDR2 YYNGEE. This CDR3 comprises 15 residues. DNA of the CDR3: TGTGCCAGCAGCGTAGGGGGGACTAGTGCCTACGAGCAGTACTTC. It encodes CASSVGGTSAYEQYF.

V is TRBV9 and J is TRBJ2-7; 9 positions match TRBD1. CDR1 is SGDLS and CDR2 is YYNGEE in the germline V gene. Losses at the gene ends were 3 bases for V and 5 bases for J; bases not matched to a gene: 9. The CDR3 totals 15 residues. CDR3 sequence (DNA): TGTGCCAGCAGCGAGGGGGACAGGGTACTTCACGAGCAGTACTTC. Translation gives CASSEGDRVLHEQYF. Looking up the rest from reference TRBV9 and TRBJ2-7 gives the full variable domain: DSGVTQTPKHLITATGQRVTLRCSPRSGDLSVYWYQQSLDQGLQFLIQYYNGEERAKGNILERFSAQQFPDLHSELNLSSLELGDSALYFCASSEGDRVLHEQYFGPGTRLTVT.

The rearrangement links TRBV19 to TRBJ2-7; the D gene is possibly TRBD2 (5 bases). The V gene lost 3 bases and the J gene lost 6 bases, with 12 bases spanning the gap. Germline-derived CDR1 and CDR2 are LNHDA and SQIVND (reference sequence). The CDR3 loop spans 13 amino acids. The CDR3 DNA follows: TGTGCCAGTAGTATCCGGGGAAATGGCGAGCAGTACTTC. The encoded protein is CASSIRGNGEQYF.

The chain recombines TRBV27 with TRBJ2-7; 8 positions agree with TRBD2. CDR1 and CDR2 (germline): MNHEY, SMNVEV (reference sequence). This CDR3 contains 16 residues. With V trimmed by 5 bases and J by 2 bases, 11 bases remained unmatched. In nucleotides, the CDR3 is TGTGCCAGCAGTCCGATACTAGCGGAGGGACCCTACGAGCAGTACTTC. Translating gives CASSPILAEGPYEQYF.

The rearrangement uses TRBV5-6 and TRBJ2-7, with D tentatively TRBD2 (6 bases). The CDR3 totals 19 residues. The V and J ends lost 3 bases and 0 bases respectively, with 25 bases between them. Germline V CDR1 and CDR2: SGHDT, YYEEEE. In DNA form, the CDR3 reads TGTGCCAGCAGCTCGGGAGTGGTTCGTGGGCACTTTAGCTCCTACGAGCAGTACTTC. Translating it yields CASSSGVVRGHFSSYEQYF.

The chain uses TRBV27 and TRBJ1-1; D gene unclear. The CDR3 runs 15 residues. Germline V gives CDR1 MNHEY, CDR2 SMNVEV (reference sequence). V was cut by 5 bases and J by 0 bases, with 13 bases left in between. In nucleotides, the CDR3 is TGTGCCAGCAGTCGCCGTTACGCCGTGAACACTGAAGCTTTCTTT. It specifies CASSRRYAVNTEAFF.

This chain connects TRBV4-2 to TRBJ2-7; D not certain. The CDR3 loop spans 14 amino acids. Trimming removed 0 bases at V and 2 bases at J, with 8 bases between. Germline V gene data show CDR1 as LGHNA and CDR2 as YNFKEQ. The CDR3 bases are TGTGCCAGCAGCCAAGAATACGGGCCCTACGAGCAGTACTTC. It translates to CASSQEYGPYEQYF.

The chain joins TRBV5-4 to TRBJ1-4; no clear D gene. Germline V CDR1 and CDR2: SGHNT, YYREEE (reference sequence). V was trimmed by 3 bases and J by 8 bases, leaving 8 bases between them. This CDR3 spans 12 amino acids. CDR3 nucleotides: TGTGCCAGCAGCTACGGTTCAGAAAAACTGTTTTTT. Translation gives CASSYGSEKLFF.

This clone was counted between two and nine times. Other DNA sequences in this specimen translate into the identical CDR3. The chain is built from TRBV9 and TRBJ1-5; possible D gene TRBD1, 6 bases. V lost 0 bases and J lost 3, with 7 bases in between. This CDR3 spans 14 amino acids. CDR1 and CDR2 from the germline V gene are SGDLS and YYNGEE. This CDR3 is CASSVGQVNQPQHF. CDR3 bases: TGTGCCAGCAGCGTAGGACAGGTCAATCAGCCCCAGCATTTT.

Concerning this clone itself: In the same sample, other DNA sequences code for this CDR3. V gene TRBV7-9 combines with J gene TRBJ2-7, with a tentative D call TRBD2 (5 bases). This CDR3 has 13 residues. Trimming shortened V by 3 bases and J by 2 bases, and 8 bases separated the two germline ends. Germline loops: CDR1 SEHNR, CDR2 FQNEAQ (reference sequence). This chain's CDR3 is CASSFGDPYEQYF. DNA for the CDR3: TGTGCCAGCAGCTTCGGGGATCCCTACGAGCAGTACTTC.

The J gene is TRBJ2-1, the V gene TRBV7-9; D is unresolved. Germline V CDR1 and CDR2: SEHNR, FQNEAQ (reference sequence). The CDR3 runs 14 residues. The V end lost 2 bases, the J end lost 4 bases, and 9 bases lay between the germline ends. CDR3 amino acids: CASSLNGQYNEQFF. The CDR3 bases are TGTGCCAGCAGCTTAAACGGGCAGTACAATGAGCAGTTCTTC.

The chain carries TRBV19 and TRBJ2-2, with 11 bases matching TRBD2. V lost 4 bases to trimming and J lost 3 bases; unmatched junction nucleotides: 7. Looked up from germline, CDR1 is LNHDA and CDR2 is SQIVND (reference sequence). The CDR3 length is 17 residues. Written as DNA, the CDR3 is TGTGCCAGTAGTACCCGACTAGCGGGAACTTACACCGGGGAGCTGTTTTTT. Encoded protein: CASSTRLAGTYTGELFF. Using reference TRBV19 and TRBJ2-2 for the parts outside the CDR3, the full variable domain is DGGITQSPKYLFRKEGQNVTLSCEQNLNHDAMYWYRQDPGQGLRLIYYSQIVNDFQKGDIAEGYSVSREKKESFPLTVTSAQKNPTAFYLCASSTRLAGTYTGELFFGEGSRLTVL.

Details on this clone: The same CDR3 can be traced to other DNA sequences in this sample. J is TRBJ2-2 and V is TRBV7-9; unclear D gene. This CDR3 is built from 14 residues. Germline lookup yields CDR1 SEHNR and CDR2 FQNEAQ (reference sequence). V was shortened by 5 bases and J by 2 bases, with 9 bases between the two germline ends. The CDR3 sequence is CASSPPGNTGELFF. In DNA, the CDR3 is TGTGCCAGCAGCCCCCCGGGTAACACCGGGGAGCTGTTTTTT.

Here the CDR3 DNA reads TGTGCCAGCAGTCCCTCCGGCGGCCGGGGAGCTGAAGCTTTCTTT. Protein: CASSPSGGRGAEAFF. The gene calls are TRBV11-2 and TRBJ1-1, with D hard to call. This CDR3 region has 15 residues. CDR1 SGHAT and CDR2 FQNNGV come from the germline V gene. V gave up 6 bases and J gave up 6 bases, with 20 bases separating them.

The J gene is TRBJ2-7, the V gene TRBV7-3; 8 bases agree with TRBD2. Trimming at V came to 5 bases and at J to 6 bases, leaving 9 bases not matched to a gene. The CDR3 totals 14 residues. The V gene's germline CDR1 is SGHTA and CDR2 FQGTGA. The chain's CDR3 is CASSPAFREGEQYF. CDR3 nucleotides: TGTGCCAGCAGCCCCGCGTTTCGGGAGGGCGAGCAGTACTTC.

With respect to this clone: The identical CDR3 is also encoded by other nucleotide sequences in the sample. The chain couples TRBV7-9 to TRBJ2-5; possible D gene TRBD1, 6 bases. V was cut by 0 bases and J by 3 bases, with 8 bases left in between. This CDR3 comprises 14 residues. The germline V gene has CDR1 SEHNR and CDR2 FQNEAQ (reference sequence). This CDR3 is CASSLAQGEETQYF. The CDR3 DNA reads as TGTGCCAGCAGCTTAGCACAGGGTGAAGAGACCCAGTACTTC.

The chain uses TRBV2 and TRBJ2-2, with D unresolved. This CDR3 is 14 amino acids long. The V gene lost 7 bases and the J gene lost 4 bases, with 13 bases spanning the gap. Germline CDR1 SNHLY, CDR2 FYNNEI. The CDR3 nucleotides are TGTGCCAGCATCGAGGTTAACATCACCGGGGAGCTGTTTTTT. Encoded protein: CASIEVNITGELFF.

The gene calls are TRBV28 and TRBJ1-5; 8 nucleotides agree with TRBD1. The CDR3 has 16 amino acids. The germline CDR1 and CDR2 sequences are MDHEN and SYDVKM. V shed 4 bases, J shed 2 bases, and the junction held 7 bases outside the gene matches. CDR3 DNA: TGTGCCAGCAGTTCCACAGGGGGAAAAGGCAATCAGCCCCAGCATTTT. Its protein is CASSSTGGKGNQPQHF.

This clone is a singleton in its sample. The rearrangement joins TRBV2 to TRBJ2-1; D is tentatively TRBD1 or TRBD2 (5 bases each). Germline CDR1 reads SNHLY; CDR2 reads FYNNEI. The CDR3 is 15 residues long. Trimming took off 1 base at V and 8 bases at J, with 15 bases between the two ends. The CDR3 sequence is CASSEEQVVGDEQFF. As DNA, the CDR3 is TGTGCCAGCAGTGAAGAACAGGTAGTCGGGGATGAGCAGTTCTTC.